This T cell receptor (beta chain) was identified during a study of shared clonotypes between healthy human individuals. General observations from the study: Among a handful of donors, roughly 5% of naive CD4 clonotypes were found in common.

Each replicate PCR on the sorted subsets used approximately 200 ng DNA (roughly 30,000 T cell genomes). TCRdb's table, derived via immunoSEQ multiplex PCR, lists solely in-frame clones and lacks some. Of roughly 2 million clones listed, 95% are singletons. As concerns this clone: Its target is not known.

CDR3 length: 14 residues. The V end lost 6 bases, the J end lost 5 bases, and 11 bases lay between the germline ends. In germline, CDR1 is MDHEN, CDR2 SYDVKM. J is TRBJ1-6 and V is TRBV28; unclear D gene. This sequence was found in a man between 18 and 29 years old in good health. Sequenced material: naive CD4+ T cells sorted from blood. Subset defined: CD45RA+ positively selected. The CDR3 region is CASSITDNNSPLHF. As DNA, the CDR3 is TGTGCCAGCAGCATTACAGATAATAATTCACCCCTCCACTTT.